This T cell receptor (beta chain) was sequenced during a study of control samples from healthy donors and cancer patients. Sequencing used immunoSEQ multiplex PCR; TCRdb keeps in-frame clones, though not all of them. In the table there are 150,000 to 200,000 clones, around 90% of which are singletons. The CDR3 runs 13 residues. Trimming cost V 3 bases and J 0 bases, with 6 bases left between them. In germline, CDR1 is SGDLS, CDR2 YYNGEE. The sequence was collected from a man aged 25-40 years in good health. This chain uses TRBV9 with TRBJ1-1; no clear D gene. The sequencing input was blood. CDR3 amino acids: CASSAQMNTEAFF. As DNA, the CDR3 is TGTGCCAGCAGCGCCCAAATGAACACTGAAGCTTTCTTT.